A single sample gave rise to the 12 T cell receptor beta chains below, sequenced in a study of blood T cell repertoires in COVID-19 (dated by TCRdb to about 2020). Libraries were constructed by the immunoSEQ multiplex PCR assay. This immuneACCESS table, as held by TCRdb, lists in-frame sequences with V and J called but not all clones. Of the missing ones, under half trace to an unresolved V gene in checked studies; the others have no known cause. Across this sample there are roughly 190,000 clones, with about 88% seen only once. The biggest ten clones account for about 6.3% of the sample. Sequencing was done on a sample of peripheral blood. All receptors come from a man aged 40-50 years with active or convalescent COVID-19.

This clone was detected only once. The chain links TRBV7-2 to TRBJ2-2; 9 nucleotides agree with TRBD1. V shed 4 bases and J 7 bases; nucleotides not matched to a gene: 7. The V gene's germline CDR1 is SGHTA and CDR2 FQGNSA. This CDR3 is 15 amino acids long. The CDR3 spells CASSSQGASGGELFF. The CDR3 coding sequence is TGTGCCAGCAGCTCACAGGGGGCGAGTGGCGGGGAGCTGTTTTTT.

DNA for the CDR3: TGTGCCAGCAGTCCACCCCCCACGGGACTCTTGAACACCGGGGAGCTGTTTTTT. Translation gives CASSPPPTGLLNTGELFF. V gene TRBV6-6 combines with J gene TRBJ2-2; possible D gene TRBD2, 6 bases. Looked up from germline, CDR1 is MNHNY and CDR2 is SVGAGI (reference sequence). The CDR3 length is 18 residues. The V gene lost 5 bases and the J gene lost 1 base, with 20 bases spanning the gap.

The chain is built from TRBV29-1 and TRBJ1-2; 7 bases line up with TRBD1. This CDR3 spans 15 amino acids. V lost 4 bases, J lost 4 bases, and 12 bases stayed unmatched. Germline loops: CDR1 SQVTM, CDR2 ANQGSEA. This CDR3 is CSVGRPEGGSYGYTF. CDR3 sequence (DNA): TGCAGCGTTGGTCGCCCCGAAGGGGGCAGCTATGGCTACACCTTC.

V usage is TRBV27 and J usage is TRBJ1-5; D perhaps matches TRBD1 (5 bases). The V and J ends lost 4 bases and 3 bases respectively, with 13 bases between them. The CDR3 loop spans 15 amino acids. Germline-derived CDR1 and CDR2 are MNHEY and SMNVEV (reference sequence). Here the CDR3 DNA reads TGTGCCAGCAGTTCTACCCAGGGTTACAATCAGCCCCAGCATTTT. It codes for CASSSTQGYNQPQHF.

The rearrangement links TRBV5-6 to TRBJ2-3; TRBD2 aligns across 7 bases. V gave up 5 bases and J gave up 1 base; unmatched junction bases: 16. Germline loops: CDR1 SGHDT, CDR2 YYEEEE. The CDR3 length is 18 residues. In nucleotides, the CDR3 is TGTGCCAGCAGAAAGGCTCGGGGGGTACCTTTTCGCACAGATACGCAGTATTTT. It codes for CASRKARGVPFRTDTQYF.

The chain is built from TRBV3-1 (or the pseudogene TRBV3-2) and TRBJ2-1; 8 bases agree with TRBD2. Germline assignment: CDR1 LGHDT and CDR2 YNNKEL (reference sequence). V dropped 8 bases and J dropped 10; count of bases not matched to a gene: 19. This CDR3 comprises 16 residues. The CDR3 reads CASSRVGSGGLVEQFF. CDR3 nucleotides: TGTGCCAGCTCTCGGGTTGGGAGCGGGGGACTAGTCGAGCAGTTCTTC.

The V and J genes are TRBV3-1 (or the pseudogene TRBV3-2) and TRBJ2-7, with 8 positions matching TRBD2. Germline trimming cut 1 base from V and 1 base from J; bases unmatched to any gene: 3. The CDR3 has 15 amino acids. Germline CDR1 reads LGHDT; CDR2 reads YNNKEL (reference sequence). The CDR3 sequence is CASSQGLAGSYEQYF. In DNA form, the CDR3 reads TGTGCCAGCAGCCAAGGGCTAGCGGGTTCCTACGAGCAGTACTTC.

The chain employs TRBV3-1 (or the pseudogene TRBV3-2) and TRBJ1-3; 8 bases fit TRBD1. The CDR3 sequence is 14 residues long. The J segment lost 5 bases and the V segment lost 2 bases, leaving 2 bases of the junction unmatched. CDR1 is LGHDT, CDR2 YNNKEL, per germline (reference sequence). In DNA, the CDR3 is TGTGCCAGCAGCCAACAGGGGGCGCGAAACACCATATATTTT. Residues: CASSQQGARNTIYF.

This clone was observed a single time. The chain carries TRBV5-1 and TRBJ2-6, with TRBD1 identical over 7 bases. This CDR3 comprises 15 residues. Germline loops: CDR1 SGHRS, CDR2 YFSETQ. With 4 bases clipped from V and 2 bases from J, the junction kept 3 bases outside the gene matches. CDR3 loop: CASSLGTAGANVLTF. The CDR3 coding sequence is TGCGCCAGCAGCCTCGGGACAGCTGGGGCCAACGTCCTGACTTTC.

The chain carries TRBV10-3 and TRBJ2-7; 8 bases align to TRBD2. The junction had 11 bases not matched to a gene; V was cut back by 5 bases and J by 5 bases. The germline CDR1 and CDR2 sequences are ENHRY and SYGVKD. CDR3 length: 15 residues. Here the CDR3 reads CAISILGLGINEQYF. The CDR3, as DNA: TGTGCCATCAGTATTTTGGGACTAGGGATCAACGAGCAGTACTTC.

V and J are TRBV2 and TRBJ1-1, with TRBD1 matching 7 bases. CDR1 is SNHLY and CDR2 is FYNNEI in the germline V gene. V shed 7 bases, J shed 12 bases, and the junction held 11 bases outside the gene matches. This CDR3 comprises 12 residues. CDR3 DNA sequence: TGTGCCAGCAACTTCAGGGGGAGTCGACCTTTCTTT. It specifies CASNFRGSRPFF. Using reference TRBV2 and TRBJ1-1 for the parts outside the CDR3, the full variable domain is EPEVTQTPSHQVTQMGQEVILRCVPISNHLYFYWYRQILGQKVEFLVSFYNNEISEKSEIFDDQFSVERPDGSNFTLKIRSTKLEDSAMYFCASNFRGSRPFFGQGTRLTVV.

In this sample, this clone turned up once. J is TRBJ2-7 and V is TRBV5-6, with D possibly being TRBD1 (6 bases). Trimming took 1 base from V and 6 from J, leaving 14 bases between them. This CDR3 contains 14 residues. CDR1 is SGHDT, CDR2 YYEEEE, per germline. In DNA form, the CDR3 reads TGTGCCAGCAGCTTGCCCAGGGGCGACGGCGAGCAGTACTTC. Protein: CASSLPRGDGEQYF.